Below are 31 T cell receptor beta chains sequenced from a single sample in a study of neurological immune-mediated disorders. TCRdb re-analysed the 5' RACE reads in MiXCR, keeping a single row per CDR3 protein. The sample records under 90,000 distinct CDR3 sequences, about a tenth being singletons. The material sequenced was PBMCs. The receptors were gathered from a man aged 40-49 years in good health.

This clonotype was detected ten times or more. This chain links TRBV6-5 with TRBJ2-3, with D possibly TRBD2 on 5 matching bases. The CDR3 contains 16 residues. Looked up from germline, CDR1 is MNHEY and CDR2 is SVGAGI. Trimming left V 1 base short and J 2 bases short, with 13 bases between. CDR3 protein: CASSYFPREHTDTQYF. DNA of the CDR3: TGTGCCAGCAGTTACTTTCCGAGGGAACACACAGATACGCAGTATTTT.

This clonotype has a count of ten or more. The chain recombines TRBV5-4 with TRBJ1-1, with D tentatively TRBD1 (5 bases). V was trimmed by 2 bases and J by 7 bases, leaving 12 bases between them. The CDR3 loop spans 13 amino acids. Germline-derived CDR1 and CDR2 are SGHNT and YYREEE (reference sequence). CDR3 in amino acids: CASSLRGGGEAFF. The CDR3 DNA sequence: TGTGCCAGCAGCTTAAGAGGCGGGGGTGAAGCTTTCTTT. Full variable domain (remainder filled in from reference TRBV5-4 and TRBJ1-1): ETGVTQSPTHLIKTRGQQVTLRCSSQSGHNTVSWYQQALGQGPQFIFQYYREEENGRGNFPPRFSGLQFPNYSSELNVNALELDDSALYLCASSLRGGGEAFFGQGTRLTVV.

This clonotype has just a few counts. This chain connects TRBV7-2 to TRBJ2-1, with D perhaps TRBD2 (7 bases). This CDR3 is 14 amino acids long. Germline CDR1 reads SGHTA; CDR2 reads FQGNSA. The V and J ends lost 2 bases and 15 bases respectively, with 20 bases between them. This chain's CDR3 is CASSLFGGAFGGFF. CDR3 coding DNA: TGTGCCAGCAGCTTATTTGGGGGGGCTTTTGGGGGGTTCTTC.

In regard to this clonotype: Just one base apart from a much larger clone, this may be a read error. The chain combines TRBV10-2 with TRBJ1-1, with 10 bases lining up with TRBD1. Germline V CDR1 and CDR2: WSHSY, SAAADI. The ends lost 7 bases at V and 1 base at J; junction bases unmatched: 12. This CDR3 contains 17 residues. The CDR3 DNA reads TGCGCCAGCATCACCGGGACAGGGGTAAGAGGGAACACTGAAGCTTTCTTT. This translates into CASITGTGVRGNTEAFF.

This clonotype has more than one count but fewer than ten. The V call is TRBV29-1, the J call TRBJ2-3, with 8 bases matching TRBD2. The CDR3 is 11 amino acids. The V gene end was trimmed by 7 bases and the J gene end by 6 bases; junction bases not matched to a gene: 3. In germline, CDR1 is SQVTM, CDR2 ANQGSEA. The CDR3 DNA sequence: TGCAGCGCCTTAGCGGGGGATACGCAGTATTTT. Its protein is CSALAGDTQYF.

This clonotype came up many times. The chain employs TRBV7-9 and TRBJ2-5, with D possibly matching TRBD1 (6 bases). The CDR3 runs 13 residues. Germline CDR1 reads SEHNR; CDR2 reads FQNEAQ (reference sequence). V shed 5 bases and J shed 1 base, with 8 bases lying between them. CDR3 protein: CASSTGIQETQYF. The CDR3 DNA is TGTGCCAGCAGCACAGGGATCCAAGAGACCCAGTACTTC.

This clonotype has at least ten counts. This chain links TRBV18 with TRBJ2-1, with a tentative D call TRBD2 (5 bases). Trimming took off 0 bases at V and 5 bases at J, with 14 bases between the two ends. Germline CDR1 is KGHSH and CDR2 is LQKENI. The length of the CDR3 is 16 residues. CDR3 loop: CASSPPFKSGNNEQFF. The CDR3 bases are TGTGCCAGCTCACCACCGTTTAAAAGCGGTAACAATGAGCAGTTCTTC.

This clonotype was detected many times. This sequence joins TRBV10-3 and TRBJ1-1; maybe TRBD1 (6 bases). Germline V CDR1 and CDR2: ENHRY, SYGVKD. This CDR3 is built from 13 residues. The germline V and J ends were trimmed by 5 bases and 4 bases, with 11 bases remaining between them. CDR3 protein: CAISTGRTTEAFF. In DNA form, the CDR3 reads TGTGCCATCAGTACAGGGAGGACCACTGAAGCTTTCTTT.

This clonotype showed up many times. This chain connects TRBV5-1 to TRBJ2-1; 9 nucleotides match TRBD2. This CDR3 has 15 amino acids. Per germline, CDR1 SGHRS and CDR2 YFSETQ. Losses at the gene ends were 3 bases for V and 8 bases for J; bases not matched to a gene: 9. CDR3 sequence: CASSSAGGLQYEQFF. The CDR3 region has the DNA TGCGCCAGCAGCTCTGCGGGGGGGCTCCAGTATGAGCAGTTCTTC.

A few counts support this clonotype. The chain carries TRBV28 and TRBJ2-2; 9 bases map to TRBD1. This CDR3 has 15 amino acids. In germline, CDR1 is MDHEN, CDR2 SYDVKM. The V and J ends lost 5 bases and 5 bases, in that order; junction bases with no gene match: 6. CDR3 sequence (DNA): TGTGCCAGCAGTACAACGACAGGGGGAACCGGGGAGCTGTTTTTT. Its protein product is CASSTTTGGTGELFF.

This clonotype came up many times. The chain has TRBV27 and TRBJ1-5, with TRBD1 as a possible D gene (6 bases). V lost 3 bases and J 3 bases, leaving 18 bases between the germline ends. The CDR3 loop spans 17 amino acids. Germline V gives CDR1 MNHEY, CDR2 SMNVEV (reference sequence). The CDR3 region is CASSFGHRVGVNQPQHF. DNA for the CDR3: TGTGCCAGCAGTTTCGGGCACAGGGTCGGGGTCAATCAGCCCCAGCATTTT.

This clonotype was detected many times. V gene TRBV29-1 combines with J gene TRBJ1-1; a weak D match, TRBD1 (5 bases). V dropped 5 bases and J dropped 3 bases, with 19 bases sitting between them. The germline V gene has CDR1 SQVTM and CDR2 ANQGSEA. The CDR3 totals 15 residues. CDR3 in amino acids: CSVRQGSRGDTEAFF. The CDR3 DNA reads as TGCAGCGTTAGGCAGGGCTCGCGCGGGGACACTGAAGCTTTCTTT.

This clonotype was counted at least ten times. V and J are TRBV10-1 and TRBJ2-5, with TRBD2 as a possible D gene (5 bases). This CDR3 comprises 15 residues. Trimming removed 0 bases at V and 5 bases at J, with 13 bases between. Germline CDR1 WNHNN, CDR2 SYGVQD (reference sequence). The CDR3 DNA reads TGCGCCAGCAGTGAGTCGAGCAATAGAGGGGAGACCCAGTACTTC. This gives the protein CASSESSNRGETQYF.

In this sample, this clonotype turned up many times. The chain has TRBV14 and TRBJ2-7; the D call may be TRBD1 or TRBD2 (5 bases each). The germline V and J ends were trimmed by 8 bases and 0 bases, with 17 bases remaining between them. This CDR3 has 15 amino acids. CDR1 is SGHDN, CDR2 FVKESK, per germline. CDR3 amino acids: CASLKGWETSYEQYF. The CDR3 DNA reads TGTGCCAGCCTAAAGGGGTGGGAGACCTCCTACGAGCAGTACTTC.

This clonotype has more than one count but fewer than ten. This chain links TRBV27 with TRBJ2-7, with D possibly TRBD2 on 6 matching bases. CDR1 and CDR2 from the germline V gene are MNHEY and SMNVEV (reference sequence). The length of the CDR3 is 15 residues. V lost 0 bases to trimming and J lost 3 bases, with 12 bases between them. The CDR3 nucleotides are TGTGCCAGCAGTTTATCAGGGGAGGATTTCTACGAGCAGTACTTC. Amino acid sequence: CASSLSGEDFYEQYF.

This clonotype turned up a few times. The rearrangement links TRBV30 to TRBJ2-1, with 9 nucleotides matching TRBD2. The CDR3 length is 14 residues. The trim removed 4 bases at V and 5 bases at J, leaving 6 bases unmatched. Germline V gene data show CDR1 as GTSNPN and CDR2 as SVGIG (reference sequence). CDR3 in amino acids: CAWTVGLANNEQFF. The DNA for the CDR3 is TGTGCCTGGACCGTAGGACTAGCGAACAATGAGCAGTTCTTC.

The sample holds many counts of this clonotype. This rearrangement joins TRBV29-1 to TRBJ2-7; D not certain. CDR1 SQVTM and CDR2 ANQGSEA come from the germline V gene. The V end was cut by 0 bases, the J end by 2 bases, with 5 bases between. The CDR3 totals 12 residues. The DNA of the CDR3 is TGCAGCGTTGAAGATCGCACCTACGAGCAGTACTTC. It yields the protein CSVEDRTYEQYF.

This clonotype showed up many times. The chain uses TRBV5-1 and TRBJ2-2; TRBD1 might be the D (5 bases). The CDR3 runs 20 residues. CDR1 SGHRS and CDR2 YFSETQ come from the germline V gene. Trimming pared 3 bases from V and 2 bases from J, leaving 26 bases between. The CDR3: CASSSGLSSGPRSNTGELFF. In DNA form, the CDR3 reads TGCGCCAGCAGCTCGGGTCTTTCTTCAGGGCCACGATCTAACACCGGGGAGCTGTTTTTT.

This clonotype has ten or more counts. V usage is TRBV20-1 and J usage is TRBJ2-5; 7 bases are a match to TRBD2. Per germline, CDR1 DFQATT and CDR2 SNEGSKA (reference sequence). The CDR3 covers 14 residues. J gave up 0 bases and V 2 bases, and 3 bases lay outside the gene matches. The CDR3 protein is CSARLAEYQETQYF. Written as DNA, the CDR3 is TGCAGTGCTAGACTAGCGGAATACCAAGAGACCCAGTACTTC.

This clonotype has at least ten counts. DNA of the CDR3: TGCGCCAGCAGCAAGGAGGGCTTCGCCTACAATGAGCAGTTCTTC. Protein sequence: CASSKEGFAYNEQFF. V is TRBV4-1 and J is TRBJ2-1; D is perhaps TRBD2 (6 bases). V was cut by 5 bases and J by 2 bases, with 13 bases left in between. The CDR3 runs to 15 residues. Germline V lookup: CDR1 MGHRA, CDR2 YSYEKL.

The table lists this clonotype with many counts. The rearrangement uses TRBV5-6 and TRBJ2-7, with 7 nucleotides matching TRBD2. V was pared by 4 bases and J by 7 bases, with 5 bases of the junction left unmatched. CDR1 and CDR2 from the germline V gene are SGHDT and YYEEEE. The CDR3 loop spans 12 amino acids. The CDR3 region has the DNA TGTGCCAGCAGCCCGCCGCGGGGGGAGCAGTACTTC. Its protein product is CASSPPRGEQYF.

This clonotype has at least ten counts. This chain joins TRBV5-1 and TRBJ2-1, with D possibly TRBD2 on 6 matching bases. Trimming pared 2 bases from V and 10 bases from J, leaving 13 bases between. This CDR3 is 13 amino acids long. CDR1 SGHRS and CDR2 YFSETQ come from the germline V gene. The chain's CDR3 is CASSLGGYREQFF. The CDR3 DNA follows: TGCGCCAGCAGCTTAGGAGGGTACCGCGAGCAGTTCTTC.

The gene calls are TRBV6-2 or TRBV6-3 and TRBJ1-1, with a weak D call TRBD1 (5 bases). Germline CDR1 reads MNHEY; CDR2 reads SVGEGT. Trimming left V 7 bases short and J 3 bases short, with 9 bases between. CDR3 size: 12 residues. CDR3 nucleotide sequence: TGTGCCAGCACTGGGGGGGACACTGAAGCTTTCTTT. Protein: CASTGGDTEAFF.

Ten or more counts support this clonotype. The gene calls are TRBV25-1 and TRBJ2-7, with a tentative D call TRBD1 (5 bases). The CDR3 length is 13 residues. The V gene lost 6 bases and the J gene lost 6 bases, with 15 bases spanning the gap. The germline CDR1 and CDR2 sequences are MGHDK and SYGVNS. The CDR3 nucleotides are TGTGCCAGCAGCAGGGCGGCGTTCGGCGAGCAGTACTTC. Amino acids: CASSRAAFGEQYF.

In its sample, this clonotype was seen many times. The chain combines TRBV3-1 with TRBJ2-5; TRBD1 matches at 7 bases. The CDR3 extends over 16 amino acids. The junction had 15 bases not matched to a gene; V was cut back by 1 base and J by 10 bases. CDR1 is LGHDT, CDR2 YNNKEL, per germline (reference sequence). The CDR3 DNA reads TGTGCCAGCAGCCAAGTCACAGGGGACCTGATCAGGGACCAGTACTTC. Its protein product is CASSQVTGDLIRDQYF.

This clonotype was seen ten or more times. This chain links TRBV12-3 or TRBV12-4 with TRBJ1-2; D unclear. This CDR3 has 12 residues. Between the trimmed V and J ends, which lost 3 bases and 4 bases, there was a span of 6 bases. The CDR3 is CASSLGSYGYTF. As DNA, the CDR3 is TGTGCCAGCAGTTTGGGAAGCTATGGCTACACCTTC.

This clonotype has a count of ten or more. The chain's CDR3 is CSVEVRAGLATDTQYF. CDR3 in DNA: TGCAGCGTTGAAGTGAGAGCGGGATTAGCGACCGATACGCAGTATTTT. The chain couples TRBV29-1 to TRBJ2-3; TRBD2 matches 7 bases. The V segment lost 1 base and the J segment 6 bases; nucleotides outside the gene matches: 13. Germline assignment: CDR1 SQVTM and CDR2 ANQGSEA. This CDR3 contains 16 residues.

This clonotype was observed many times. The rearrangement joins TRBV20-1 to TRBJ2-4; D possibly corresponds to TRBD1 (6 bases). Germline V gives CDR1 DFQATT, CDR2 SNEGSKA (reference sequence). The V end was cut by 5 bases, the J end by 6 bases, with 14 bases between. This CDR3 is 13 amino acids long. Written as DNA, the CDR3 is TGCAGTGCTTGGGCAGGACAGTTAAACATTCAGTACTTC. Protein sequence: CSAWAGQLNIQYF.

This clonotype appeared many times. This chain joins TRBV9 and TRBJ1-5; D not resolved. V was pared by 4 bases and J by 6 bases, with 14 bases between. This CDR3 is 14 amino acids long. Germline CDR1 SGDLS, CDR2 YYNGEE. The DNA for the CDR3 is TGTGCCAGCAGCTCTCTCGCCGGCAGTCAGCCCCAGCATTTT. Translation: CASSSLAGSQPQHF.

This clonotype was counted many times. V is TRBV4-1 and J is TRBJ1-1; no reliable D call. V was clipped by 4 bases and J by 0 bases, with 15 bases between them. The germline V gene has CDR1 MGHRA and CDR2 YSYEKL. This CDR3 is 16 amino acids long. Here the CDR3 DNA reads TGCGCCAGCAGCCCTAGACTGGGTGGAATGAACACTGAAGCTTTCTTT. As protein: CASSPRLGGMNTEAFF.

Comment on this clonotype: Relative to the germline gene, one junction end is altered; a read error may explain this. The chain uses TRBV5-5 and TRBJ2-1, with a possible D match to TRBD1 (5 bases). Germline V gives CDR1 SGHKS, CDR2 YYEKEE (reference sequence). This CDR3 contains 14 residues. The CDR3 loop reads CASSFWWGHNEQSF. The CDR3 DNA is TGTGCCAGCAGCTTTTGGTGGGGCCACAATGAGCAGTCCTTC. Supplemented by reference TRBV5-5 and TRBJ2-1, the full variable domain reads DAGVTQSPTHLIKTRGQQVTLRCSPISGHKSVSWYQQVLGQGPQFIFQYYEKEERGRGNFPDRFSARQFPNYSSELNVNALLLGDSALYLCASSFWWGHNEQSFGPGTRLTVL.